Here is one TCR beta chain with its context. The data derive from a study of PD-L1 blockade in urothelial cancer. Study information: Male patients with bladder-origin urothelial cancer numbered about 85% of the 29.

Clones were sequenced by immunoSEQ multiplex PCR, and TCRdb holds only the in-frame ones, with some missing. The sample consists of some 90,000 clones, roughly 90% of them appearing once. Time point described: pretreatment peripheral blood. This TCR was recovered from an elderly woman with urothelial cancer. The material was PBMCs, obtained around atezolizumab (anti-PD-L1) treatment.

This CDR3 is CASNPSQGERGYTF. DNA for the CDR3: TGTGCCAGCAACCCTAGCCAGGGGGAGAGGGGCTACACCTTC. This chain links TRBV4-2 with TRBJ1-2; 7 bases line up with TRBD1. The CDR3 length is 14 residues. CDR1 LGHNA and CDR2 YNFKEQ come from the germline V gene. V dropped 7 bases and J dropped 8; count of bases not matched to a gene: 13.